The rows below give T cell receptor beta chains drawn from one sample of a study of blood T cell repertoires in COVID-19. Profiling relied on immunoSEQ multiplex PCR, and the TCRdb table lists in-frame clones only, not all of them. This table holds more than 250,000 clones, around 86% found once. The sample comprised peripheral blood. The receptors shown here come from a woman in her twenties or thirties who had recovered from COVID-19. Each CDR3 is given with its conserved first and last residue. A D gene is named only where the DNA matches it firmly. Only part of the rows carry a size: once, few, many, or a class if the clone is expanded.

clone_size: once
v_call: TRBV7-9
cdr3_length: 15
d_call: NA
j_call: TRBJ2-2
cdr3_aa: CASSSTGASTGELFF
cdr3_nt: TGTGCCAGCAGCTCAACAGGTGCTAGCACCGGGGAGCTGTTTTTT

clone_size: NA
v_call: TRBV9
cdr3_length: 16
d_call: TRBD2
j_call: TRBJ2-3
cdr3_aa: CASSVDWAGGEDTQYF
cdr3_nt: TGTGCCAGCAGCGTAGACTGGGCGGGAGGGGAAGATACGCAGTATTTT

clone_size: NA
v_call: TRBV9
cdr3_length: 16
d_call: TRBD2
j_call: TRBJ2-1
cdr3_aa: CASSGPRTSGLNEQFF
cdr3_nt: TGTGCCAGCAGCGGACCCCGGACTAGCGGCCTCAATGAGCAGTTCTTC

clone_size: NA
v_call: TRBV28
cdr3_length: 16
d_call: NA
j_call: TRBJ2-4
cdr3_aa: CASSFNSGREKNIQYF
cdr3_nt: TGTGCCAGCAGTTTTAACAGCGGGCGTGAGAAAAACATTCAGTACTTC

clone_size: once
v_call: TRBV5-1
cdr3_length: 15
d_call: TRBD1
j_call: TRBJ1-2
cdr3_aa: CASSLLPGQNYGYTF
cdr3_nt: TGCGCCAGCAGCTTGCTCCCGGGACAGAACTATGGCTACACCTTC

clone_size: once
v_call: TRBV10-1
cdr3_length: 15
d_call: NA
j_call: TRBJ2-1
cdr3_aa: CASSVGGTLYNEQFF
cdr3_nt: TGCGCCAGCAGTGTTGGGGGGACCCTATACAATGAGCAGTTCTTC

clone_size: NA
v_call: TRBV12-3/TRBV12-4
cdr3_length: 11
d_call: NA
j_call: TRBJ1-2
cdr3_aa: CASRREGGYTF
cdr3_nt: TGTGCCAGCAGGAGGGAGGGTGGCTACACCTTC

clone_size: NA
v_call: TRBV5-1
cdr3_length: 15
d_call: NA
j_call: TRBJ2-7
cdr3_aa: CASSPTGPARGEQYF
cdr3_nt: TGCGCCAGCAGCCCAACCGGGCCCGCCCGGGGCGAGCAGTACTTC

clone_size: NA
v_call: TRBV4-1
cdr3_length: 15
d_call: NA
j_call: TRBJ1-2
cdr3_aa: CASSQLTAGRDGYTF
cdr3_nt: TGCGCCAGCAGCCAACTCACCGCCGGGAGGGATGGCTACACCTTC

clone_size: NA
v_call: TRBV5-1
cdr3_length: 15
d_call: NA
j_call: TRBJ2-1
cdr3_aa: CASSSTGDSYNEQFF
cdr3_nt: TGCGCCAGCAGCTCGACAGGAGACTCCTACAATGAGCAGTTCTTC

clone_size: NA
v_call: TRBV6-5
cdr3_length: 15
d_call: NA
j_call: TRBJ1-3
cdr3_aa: CASSSGLTSGNTIYF
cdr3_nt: TGTGCCAGCAGCTCGGGACTGACCTCTGGAAACACCATATATTTT

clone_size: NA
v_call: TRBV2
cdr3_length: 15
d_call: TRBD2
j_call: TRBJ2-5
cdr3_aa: CAGIGLAGGRETQYF
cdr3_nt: TGTGCCGGCATCGGACTAGCGGGAGGCAGGGAGACCCAGTACTTC

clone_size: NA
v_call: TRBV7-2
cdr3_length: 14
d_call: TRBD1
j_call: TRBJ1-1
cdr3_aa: CASRGDRRATEAFF
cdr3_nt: TGTGCCAGCAGGGGGGACAGGCGGGCTACTGAAGCTTTCTTT

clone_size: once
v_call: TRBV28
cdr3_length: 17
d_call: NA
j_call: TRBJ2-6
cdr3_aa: CASSPPAGISGANVLTF
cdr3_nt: TGTGCCAGCAGTCCTCCGGCGGGGATCTCTGGGGCCAACGTCCTGACTTTC

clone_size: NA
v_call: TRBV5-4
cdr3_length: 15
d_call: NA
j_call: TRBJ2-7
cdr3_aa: CASSLDYQGPYEQYF
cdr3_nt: TGTGCCAGCAGCTTGGACTATCAGGGCCCCTACGAGCAGTACTTC

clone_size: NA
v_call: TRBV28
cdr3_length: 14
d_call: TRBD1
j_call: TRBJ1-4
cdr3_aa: CASSFRGLGGKLFF
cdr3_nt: TGTGCCAGCAGTTTCAGGGGGCTAGGGGGAAAACTGTTTTTT

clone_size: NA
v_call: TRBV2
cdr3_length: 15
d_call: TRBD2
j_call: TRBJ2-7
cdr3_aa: CASTKVLAGAYEQYF
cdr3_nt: TGTGCCAGCACCAAAGTACTAGCGGGGGCCTACGAGCAGTACTTC

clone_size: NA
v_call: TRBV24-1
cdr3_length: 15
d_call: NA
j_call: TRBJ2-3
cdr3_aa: CATSDLRDSTDTQYF
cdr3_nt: TGTGCCACCAGTGATTTGAGAGATTCCACAGATACGCAGTATTTT

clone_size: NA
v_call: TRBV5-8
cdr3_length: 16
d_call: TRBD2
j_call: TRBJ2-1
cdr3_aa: CASSFVPAGVYNEQFF
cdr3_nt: TGTGCCAGCAGCTTTGTCCCAGCGGGGGTTTACAATGAGCAGTTCTTC

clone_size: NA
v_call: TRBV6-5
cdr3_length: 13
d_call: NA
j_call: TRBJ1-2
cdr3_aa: CASSYGGGYGYTF
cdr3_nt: TGTGCCAGCAGTTACGGGGGCGGCTATGGCTACACCTTC

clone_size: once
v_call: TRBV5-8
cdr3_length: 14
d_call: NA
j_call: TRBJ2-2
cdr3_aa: CASSFRGASGELFF
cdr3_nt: TGTGCCAGCAGCTTCCGGGGGGCGAGCGGGGAGCTGTTTTTT

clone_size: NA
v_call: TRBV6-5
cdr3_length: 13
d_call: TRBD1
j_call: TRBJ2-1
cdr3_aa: CASGRGQGIEQFF
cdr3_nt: TGTGCCAGCGGCCGGGGACAGGGGATCGAGCAGTTCTTC

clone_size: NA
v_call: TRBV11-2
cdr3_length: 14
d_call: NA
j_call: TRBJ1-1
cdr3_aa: CASSPGTQNTEAFF
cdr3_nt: TGTGCCAGCAGCCCCGGGACACAGAACACTGAAGCTTTCTTT

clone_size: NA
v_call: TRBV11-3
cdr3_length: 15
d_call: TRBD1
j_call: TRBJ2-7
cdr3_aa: CASSFITKQGAEQYF
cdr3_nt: TGTGCCAGCAGCTTTATCACCAAACAGGGGGCCGAGCAGTACTTC

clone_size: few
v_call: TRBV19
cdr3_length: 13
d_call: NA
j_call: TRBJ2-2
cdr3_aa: CASQDWDTGELFF
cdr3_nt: TGTGCCAGCCAGGATTGGGACACCGGGGAGCTGTTTTTT

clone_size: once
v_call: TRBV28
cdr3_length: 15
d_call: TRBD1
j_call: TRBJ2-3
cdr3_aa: CASSFLGGHTDTQYF
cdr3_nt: TGTGCCAGCAGTTTTCTAGGGGGCCACACAGATACGCAGTATTTT

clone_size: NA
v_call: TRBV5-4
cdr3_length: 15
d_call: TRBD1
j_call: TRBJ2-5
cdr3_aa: CASSRGDRVQETQYF
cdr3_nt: TGTGCCAGCAGTCGTGGGGACAGGGTCCAAGAGACCCAGTACTTC

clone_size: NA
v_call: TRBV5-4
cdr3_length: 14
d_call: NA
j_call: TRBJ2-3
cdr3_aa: CASSQTVVADTQYF
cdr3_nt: TGTGCCAGCAGCCAAACGGTCGTGGCAGATACGCAGTATTTT

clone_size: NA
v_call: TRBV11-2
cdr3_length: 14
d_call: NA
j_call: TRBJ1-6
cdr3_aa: CASSLDIGNSPLHF
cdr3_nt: TGTGCCAGCAGCTTAGATATCGGTAATTCACCCCTCCACTTT

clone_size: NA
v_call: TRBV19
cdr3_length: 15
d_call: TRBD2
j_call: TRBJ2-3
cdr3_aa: CASSTSSGSTDTQYF
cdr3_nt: TGTGCCAGTAGTACCTCCAGCGGGAGTACAGATACGCAGTATTTT

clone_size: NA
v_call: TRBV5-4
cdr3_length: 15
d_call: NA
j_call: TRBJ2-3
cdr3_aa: CASSLAGGAADTQYF
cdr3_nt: TGTGCCAGCAGCTTGGCCGGTGGGGCGGCAGATACGCAGTATTTT

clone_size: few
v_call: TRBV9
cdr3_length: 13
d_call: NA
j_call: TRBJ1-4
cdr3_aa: CASSVAMQGALFF
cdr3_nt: TGTGCCAGCAGCGTAGCTATGCAGGGCGCACTGTTTTTT

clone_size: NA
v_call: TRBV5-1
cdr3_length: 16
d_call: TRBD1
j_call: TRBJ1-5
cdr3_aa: CASSLVPGTGDQPQHF
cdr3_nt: TGCGCCAGCAGCTTGGTTCCCGGGACAGGGGATCAGCCCCAGCATTTT

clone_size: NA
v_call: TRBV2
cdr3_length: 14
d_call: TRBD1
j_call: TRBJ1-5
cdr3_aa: CASSHGQGNQPQHF
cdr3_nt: TGTGCCAGCAGTCATGGACAGGGCAATCAGCCCCAGCATTTT

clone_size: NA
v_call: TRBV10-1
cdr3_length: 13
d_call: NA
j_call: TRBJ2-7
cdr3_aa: CASSEKFSAEQYF
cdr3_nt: TGCGCCAGCAGTGAGAAGTTTAGTGCTGAGCAGTACTTC

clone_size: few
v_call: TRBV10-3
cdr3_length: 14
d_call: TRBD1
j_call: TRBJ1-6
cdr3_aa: CAISGSGGNSPLHF
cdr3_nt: TGTGCCATCAGTGGTTCAGGGGGTAATTCACCCCTCCACTTT

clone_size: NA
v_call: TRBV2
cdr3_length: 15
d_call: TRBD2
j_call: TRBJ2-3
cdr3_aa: CASSLGLAGADTQYF
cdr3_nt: TGTGCCAGCAGCCTCGGACTAGCCGGGGCAGATACGCAGTATTTT

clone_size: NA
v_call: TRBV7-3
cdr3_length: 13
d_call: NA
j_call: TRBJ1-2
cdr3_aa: CASSPQGRGGYTF
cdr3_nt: TGTGCCAGCAGCCCACAGGGTCGTGGGGGCTACACCTTC

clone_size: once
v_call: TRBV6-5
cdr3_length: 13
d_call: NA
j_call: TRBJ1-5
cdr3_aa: CASIAGSNQPQHF
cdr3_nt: TGTGCCAGCATAGCGGGTAGCAATCAGCCCCAGCATTTT

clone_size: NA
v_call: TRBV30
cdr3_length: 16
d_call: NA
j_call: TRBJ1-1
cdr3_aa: CAWSVPHAGTLTEAFF
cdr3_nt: TGTGCCTGGAGTGTACCCCACGCAGGGACATTAACTGAAGCTTTCTTT

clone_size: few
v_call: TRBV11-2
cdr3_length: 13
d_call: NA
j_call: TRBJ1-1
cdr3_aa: CASSLALGAEAFF
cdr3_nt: TGTGCCAGCAGCCTCGCTTTGGGGGCCGAAGCTTTCTTT

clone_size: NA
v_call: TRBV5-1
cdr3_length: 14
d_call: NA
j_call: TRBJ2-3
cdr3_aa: CASSYRQAGDTQYF
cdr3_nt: TGCGCCAGCAGCTATCGACAGGCCGGAGATACGCAGTATTTT

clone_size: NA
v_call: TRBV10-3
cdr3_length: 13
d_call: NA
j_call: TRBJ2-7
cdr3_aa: CAISPGPGNEQYF
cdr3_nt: TGTGCCATCTCTCCGGGTCCCGGGAACGAGCAGTACTTC

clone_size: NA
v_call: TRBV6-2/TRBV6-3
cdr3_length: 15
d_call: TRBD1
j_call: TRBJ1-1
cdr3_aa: CASSPTGNGYSEAFF
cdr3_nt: TGTGCCAGCAGTCCGACAGGGAATGGGTACAGTGAAGCTTTCTTT

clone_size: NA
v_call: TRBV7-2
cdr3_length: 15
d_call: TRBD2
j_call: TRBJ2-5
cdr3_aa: CASSLGGGASETQYF
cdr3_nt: TGTGCCAGCAGCTTAGGCGGGGGGGCCTCGGAGACCCAGTACTTC

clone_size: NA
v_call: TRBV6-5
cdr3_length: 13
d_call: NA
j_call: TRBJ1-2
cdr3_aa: CASRNQGIYGYTF
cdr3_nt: TGTGCCAGCAGAAATCAGGGAATTTATGGCTACACCTTC

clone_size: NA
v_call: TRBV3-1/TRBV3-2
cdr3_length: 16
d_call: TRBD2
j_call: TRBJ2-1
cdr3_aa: CASSQEAGGLYNEQFF
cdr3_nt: TGTGCCAGCAGCCAAGAAGCGGGGGGTTTGTACAATGAGCAGTTCTTC

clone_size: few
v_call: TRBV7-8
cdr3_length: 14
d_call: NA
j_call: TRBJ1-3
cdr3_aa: CASSLRGRGNTIYF
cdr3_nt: TGTGCCAGCAGCTTACGGGGGAGGGGAAACACCATATATTTT

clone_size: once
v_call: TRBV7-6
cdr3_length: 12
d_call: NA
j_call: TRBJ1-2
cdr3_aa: CASSLAGAGYTF
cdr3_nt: TGTGCCAGCAGCTTAGCGGGGGCTGGCTACACCTTC

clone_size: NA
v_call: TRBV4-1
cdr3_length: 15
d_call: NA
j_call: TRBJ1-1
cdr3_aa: CASSHQGGRDTEAFF
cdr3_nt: TGCGCCAGCAGCCACCAGGGTGGGAGGGACACTGAAGCTTTCTTT

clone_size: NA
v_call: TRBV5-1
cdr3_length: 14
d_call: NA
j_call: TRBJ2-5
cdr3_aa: CASSPGTRGETQYF
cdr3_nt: TGCGCCAGCAGCCCCGGGACTCGGGGCGAGACCCAGTACTTC

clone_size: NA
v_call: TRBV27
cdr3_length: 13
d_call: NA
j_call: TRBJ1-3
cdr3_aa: CASRDNLGNTIYF
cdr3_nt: TGTGCCAGCAGGGACAACCTAGGAAACACCATATATTTT

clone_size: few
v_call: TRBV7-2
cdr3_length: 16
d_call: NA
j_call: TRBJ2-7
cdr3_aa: CASSPPPLGMVHEQYF
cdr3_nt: TGTGCCAGCAGCCCTCCCCCCCTAGGTATGGTCCACGAGCAGTACTTC

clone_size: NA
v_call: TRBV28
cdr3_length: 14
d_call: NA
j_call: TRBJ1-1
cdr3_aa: CASSFLGANTEAFF
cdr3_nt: TGTGCCAGCAGTTTTCTGGGGGCTAATACTGAAGCTTTCTTT

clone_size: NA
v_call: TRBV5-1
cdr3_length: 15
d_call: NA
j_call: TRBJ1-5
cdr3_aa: CASSLTGNGNQPQHF
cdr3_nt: TGCGCCAGCAGCTTGACCGGGAACGGGAATCAGCCCCAGCATTTT

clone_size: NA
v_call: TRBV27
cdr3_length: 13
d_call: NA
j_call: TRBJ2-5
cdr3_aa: CASSLGLPETQYF
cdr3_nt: TGTGCCAGCAGTTTGGGCCTGCCGGAGACCCAGTACTTC

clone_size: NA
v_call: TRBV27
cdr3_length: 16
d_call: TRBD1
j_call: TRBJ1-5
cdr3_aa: CASSLAWTGPNQPQHF
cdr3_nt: TGTGCCAGCAGTTTAGCCTGGACAGGCCCCAATCAGCCCCAGCATTTT

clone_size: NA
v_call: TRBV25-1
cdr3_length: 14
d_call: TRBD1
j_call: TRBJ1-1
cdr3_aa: CASSDGTGETEAFF
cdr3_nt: TGTGCCAGCAGTGATGGGACAGGGGAAACTGAAGCTTTCTTT

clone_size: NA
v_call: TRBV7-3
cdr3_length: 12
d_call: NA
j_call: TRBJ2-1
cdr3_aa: CASSYQQGPQFF
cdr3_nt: TGTGCCAGCAGCTATCAACAGGGTCCACAGTTCTTC